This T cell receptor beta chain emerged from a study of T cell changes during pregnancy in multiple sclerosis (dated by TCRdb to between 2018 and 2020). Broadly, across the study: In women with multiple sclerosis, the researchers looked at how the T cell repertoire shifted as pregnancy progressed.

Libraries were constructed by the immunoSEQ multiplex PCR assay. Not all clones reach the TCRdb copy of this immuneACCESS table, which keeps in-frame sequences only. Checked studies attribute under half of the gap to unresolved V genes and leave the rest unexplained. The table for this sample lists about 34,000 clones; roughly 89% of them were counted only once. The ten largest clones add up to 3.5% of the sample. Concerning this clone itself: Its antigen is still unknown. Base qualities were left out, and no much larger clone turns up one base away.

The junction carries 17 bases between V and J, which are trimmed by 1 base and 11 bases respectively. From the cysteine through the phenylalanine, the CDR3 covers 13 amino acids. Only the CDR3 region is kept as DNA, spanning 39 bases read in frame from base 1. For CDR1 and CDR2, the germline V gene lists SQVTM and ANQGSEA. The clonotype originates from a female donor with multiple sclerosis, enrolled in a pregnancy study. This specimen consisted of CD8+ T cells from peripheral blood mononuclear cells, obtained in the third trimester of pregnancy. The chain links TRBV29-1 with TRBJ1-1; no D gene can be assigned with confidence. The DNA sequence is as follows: TGCAGCGTTGAAGGAGGTATTTGGGGAGGGGCTTTCTTT. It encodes CSVEGGIWGGAFF. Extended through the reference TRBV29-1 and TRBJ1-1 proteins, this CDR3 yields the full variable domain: SAVISQKPSRDICQRGTSLTIQCQVDSQVTMMFWYRQQPGQSLTLIATANQGSEATYESGFVIDKFPISRPNLTFSTLTVSNMSPEDSSIYLCSVEGGIWGGAFFGQGTRLTVV.